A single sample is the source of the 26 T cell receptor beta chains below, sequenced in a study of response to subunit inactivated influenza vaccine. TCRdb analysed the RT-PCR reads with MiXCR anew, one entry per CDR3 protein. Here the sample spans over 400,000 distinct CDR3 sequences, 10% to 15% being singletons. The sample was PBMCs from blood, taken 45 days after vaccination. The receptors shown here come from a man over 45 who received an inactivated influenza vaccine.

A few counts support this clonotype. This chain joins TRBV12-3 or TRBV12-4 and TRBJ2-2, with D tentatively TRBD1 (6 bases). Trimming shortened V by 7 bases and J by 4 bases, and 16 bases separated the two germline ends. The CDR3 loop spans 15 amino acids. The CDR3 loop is CASILLQGFTGELFF. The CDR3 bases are TGTGCCAGCATCTTACTACAGGGCTTCACCGGGGAGCTGTTTTTT.

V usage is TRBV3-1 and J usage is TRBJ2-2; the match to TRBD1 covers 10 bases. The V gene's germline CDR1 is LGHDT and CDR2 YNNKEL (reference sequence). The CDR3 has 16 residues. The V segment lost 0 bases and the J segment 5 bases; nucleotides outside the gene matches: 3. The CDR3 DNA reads TGTGCCAGCAGCCAAGATGCGGGACAGGGGACCGGGGAGCTGTTTTTT. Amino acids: CASSQDAGQGTGELFF.

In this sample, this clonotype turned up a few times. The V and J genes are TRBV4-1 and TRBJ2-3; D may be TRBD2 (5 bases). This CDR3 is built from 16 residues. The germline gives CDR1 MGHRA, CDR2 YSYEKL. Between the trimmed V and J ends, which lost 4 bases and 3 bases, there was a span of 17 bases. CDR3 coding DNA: TGCGCCAGCAGCCCTCGCTCCGGGGAGAGGACAGATACGCAGTATTTT. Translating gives CASSPRSGERTDTQYF.

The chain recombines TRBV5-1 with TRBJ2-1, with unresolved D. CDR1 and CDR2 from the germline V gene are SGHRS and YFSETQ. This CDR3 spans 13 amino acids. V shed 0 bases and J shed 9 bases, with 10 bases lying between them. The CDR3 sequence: CASSLAPIGEQFF. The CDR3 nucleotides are TGCGCCAGCAGCTTGGCCCCAATCGGTGAGCAGTTCTTC.

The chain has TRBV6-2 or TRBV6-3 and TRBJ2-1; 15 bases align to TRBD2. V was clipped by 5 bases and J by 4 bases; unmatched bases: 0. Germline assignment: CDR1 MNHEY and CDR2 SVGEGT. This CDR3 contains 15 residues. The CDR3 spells CASSGLAGGYNEQFF. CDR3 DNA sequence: TGTGCCAGCAGTGGACTAGCGGGGGGGTACAATGAGCAGTTCTTC.

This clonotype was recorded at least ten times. The CDR3 protein is CASSVDRGEDNEQFF. The DNA for the CDR3 is TGTGCCAGCAGCGTAGACAGGGGCGAGGACAATGAGCAGTTCTTC. J is TRBJ2-1 and V is TRBV9; 7 positions match TRBD1. Trimming took 0 bases from V and 5 from J; bases not matched to a gene: 5. The CDR3 covers 15 residues. From germline, CDR1 is SGDLS and CDR2 YYNGEE.

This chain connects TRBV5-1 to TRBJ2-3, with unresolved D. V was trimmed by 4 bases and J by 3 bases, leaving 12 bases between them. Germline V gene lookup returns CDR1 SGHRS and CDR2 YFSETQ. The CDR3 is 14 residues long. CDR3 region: CASSAIERTDTQYF. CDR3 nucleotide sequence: TGCGCCAGCAGCGCCATCGAGAGGACAGATACGCAGTATTTT. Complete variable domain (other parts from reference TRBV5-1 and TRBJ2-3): KAGVTQTPRYLIKTRGQQVTLSCSPISGHRSVSWYQQTPGQGLQFLFEYFSETQRNKGNFPGRFSGRQFSNSRSEMNVSTLELGDSALYLCASSAIERTDTQYFGPGTRLTVL.

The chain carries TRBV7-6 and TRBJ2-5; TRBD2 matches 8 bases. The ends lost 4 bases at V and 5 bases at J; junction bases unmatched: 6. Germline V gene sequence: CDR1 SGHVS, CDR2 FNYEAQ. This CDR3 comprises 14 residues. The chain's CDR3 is CASSSGPSGETQYF. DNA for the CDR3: TGTGCCAGCAGCTCTGGGCCTAGCGGGGAGACCCAGTACTTC.

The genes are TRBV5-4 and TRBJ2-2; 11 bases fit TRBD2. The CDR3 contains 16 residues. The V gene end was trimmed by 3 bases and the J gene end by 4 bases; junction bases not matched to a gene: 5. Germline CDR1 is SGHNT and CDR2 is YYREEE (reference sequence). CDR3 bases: TGTGCCAGCAGCTCGACTAGCGGGACTCTCACCGGGGAGCTGTTTTTT. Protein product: CASSSTSGTLTGELFF.

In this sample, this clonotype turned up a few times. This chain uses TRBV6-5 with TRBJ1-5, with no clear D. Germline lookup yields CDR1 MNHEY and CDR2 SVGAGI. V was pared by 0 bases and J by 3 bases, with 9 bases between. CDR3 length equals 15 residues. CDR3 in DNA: TGTGCCAGCAGTTACTCGGAGAGTTCCAATCAGCCCCAGCATTTT. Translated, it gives CASSYSESSNQPQHF.

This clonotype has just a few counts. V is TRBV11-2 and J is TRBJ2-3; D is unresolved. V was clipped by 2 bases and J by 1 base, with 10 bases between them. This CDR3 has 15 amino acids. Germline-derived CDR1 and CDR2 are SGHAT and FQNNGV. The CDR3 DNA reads TGTGCCAGCAGCTTAATGGCCACTGGCACAGATACGCAGTATTTT. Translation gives CASSLMATGTDTQYF.

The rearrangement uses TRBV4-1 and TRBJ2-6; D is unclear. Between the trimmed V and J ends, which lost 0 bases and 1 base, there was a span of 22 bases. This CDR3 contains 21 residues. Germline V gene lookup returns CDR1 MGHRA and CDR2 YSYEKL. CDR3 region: CASSQEWFPGPGTSGANVLTF. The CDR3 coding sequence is TGCGCCAGCAGCCAAGAATGGTTCCCGGGCCCTGGTACTTCTGGGGCCAACGTCCTGACTTTC.

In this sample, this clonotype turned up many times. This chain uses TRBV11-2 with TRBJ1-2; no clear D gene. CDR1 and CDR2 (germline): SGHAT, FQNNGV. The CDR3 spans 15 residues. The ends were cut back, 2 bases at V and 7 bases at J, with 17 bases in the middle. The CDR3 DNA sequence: TGTGCCAGCAGCTTATCCGACATTATGGCAGGTGGCTACACCTTC. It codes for CASSLSDIMAGGYTF.

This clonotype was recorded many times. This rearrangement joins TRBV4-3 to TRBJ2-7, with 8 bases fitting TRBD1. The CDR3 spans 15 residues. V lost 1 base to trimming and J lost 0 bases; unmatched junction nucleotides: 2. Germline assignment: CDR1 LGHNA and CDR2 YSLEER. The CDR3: CASSQGTGPSYEQYF. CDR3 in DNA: TGCGCCAGCAGCCAAGGGACAGGGCCCTCCTACGAGCAGTACTTC.

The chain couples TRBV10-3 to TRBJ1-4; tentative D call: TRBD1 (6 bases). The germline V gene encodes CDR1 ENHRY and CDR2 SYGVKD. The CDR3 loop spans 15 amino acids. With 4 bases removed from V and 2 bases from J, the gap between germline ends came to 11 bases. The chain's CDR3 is CAISAKDRTNEKLFF. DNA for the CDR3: TGTGCCATCAGTGCGAAAGACAGGACTAATGAAAAACTGTTTTTT.

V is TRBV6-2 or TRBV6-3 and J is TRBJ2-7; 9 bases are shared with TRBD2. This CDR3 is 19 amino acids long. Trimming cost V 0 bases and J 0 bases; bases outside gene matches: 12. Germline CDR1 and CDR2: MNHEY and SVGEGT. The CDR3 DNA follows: TGTGCCAGCAGTTACTCGAGTGCAGGCGGGAGGGCCGGCTCCTACGAGCAGTACTTC. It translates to CASSYSSAGGRAGSYEQYF.

CDR3 sequence: CASSPLRRVDGNTIYF. Here the CDR3 DNA reads TGTGCCAGCAGTCCACTCAGACGCGTCGATGGAAACACCATATATTTT. V gene TRBV12-3 or TRBV12-4 combines with J gene TRBJ1-3; no definite D call. The CDR3 has 16 residues. Deletions cut 5 bases from V and 3 bases from J, with 17 bases between.

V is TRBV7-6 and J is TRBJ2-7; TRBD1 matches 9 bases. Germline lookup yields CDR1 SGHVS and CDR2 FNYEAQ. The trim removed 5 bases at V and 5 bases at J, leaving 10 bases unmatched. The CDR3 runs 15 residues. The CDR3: CASSATYRGLNEQYF. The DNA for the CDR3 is TGTGCCAGCAGCGCGACCTACAGGGGGCTGAACGAGCAGTACTTC.

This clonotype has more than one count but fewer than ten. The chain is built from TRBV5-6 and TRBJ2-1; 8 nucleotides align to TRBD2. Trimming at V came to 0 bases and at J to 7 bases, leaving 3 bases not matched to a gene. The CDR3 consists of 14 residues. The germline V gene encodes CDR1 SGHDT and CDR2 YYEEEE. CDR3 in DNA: TGTGCCAGCAGCTTGGGACTAGCGAAGAATGAGCAGTTCTTC. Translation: CASSLGLAKNEQFF.

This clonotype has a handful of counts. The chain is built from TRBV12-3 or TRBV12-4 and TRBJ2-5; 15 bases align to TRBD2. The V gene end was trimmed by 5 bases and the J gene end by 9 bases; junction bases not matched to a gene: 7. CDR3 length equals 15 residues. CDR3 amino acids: CASSLGLAGGKAQYF. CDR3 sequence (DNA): TGTGCCAGCAGTCTCGGACTAGCGGGGGGGAAGGCCCAGTACTTC.

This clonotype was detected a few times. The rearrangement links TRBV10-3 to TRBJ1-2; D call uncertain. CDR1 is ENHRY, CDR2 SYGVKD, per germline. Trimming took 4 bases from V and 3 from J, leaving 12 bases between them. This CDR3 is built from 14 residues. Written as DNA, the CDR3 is TGTGCCATCAGTGGGTACGGGAAAGACTATGGCTACACCTTC. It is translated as CAISGYGKDYGYTF.

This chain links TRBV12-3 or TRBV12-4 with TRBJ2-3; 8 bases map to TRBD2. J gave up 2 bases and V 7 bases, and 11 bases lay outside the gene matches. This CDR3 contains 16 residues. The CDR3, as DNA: TGTGCCAGCACCCGCCGGAGCGGGGGCCTCACAGATACGCAGTATTTT. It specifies CASTRRSGGLTDTQYF.

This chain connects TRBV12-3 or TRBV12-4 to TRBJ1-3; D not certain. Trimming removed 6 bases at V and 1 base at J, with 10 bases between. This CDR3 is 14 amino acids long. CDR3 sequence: CASRATRSGNTIYF. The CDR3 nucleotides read TGTGCCAGCAGAGCTACAAGGTCTGGAAACACCATATATTTT.

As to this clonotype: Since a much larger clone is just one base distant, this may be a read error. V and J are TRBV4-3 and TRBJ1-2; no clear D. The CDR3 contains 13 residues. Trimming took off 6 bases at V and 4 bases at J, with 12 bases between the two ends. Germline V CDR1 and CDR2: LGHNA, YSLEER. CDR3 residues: CASRESVGYGYTF. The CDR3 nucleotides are TGCGCCAGCAGGGAAAGCGTGGGCTATGGCTACACCTTC.

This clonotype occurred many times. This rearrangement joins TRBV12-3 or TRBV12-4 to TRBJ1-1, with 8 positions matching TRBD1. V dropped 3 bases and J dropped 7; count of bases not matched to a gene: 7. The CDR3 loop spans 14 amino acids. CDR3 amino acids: CASSFTGGGDEAFF. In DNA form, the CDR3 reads TGTGCCAGCAGTTTTACAGGGGGTGGGGATGAAGCTTTCTTT.

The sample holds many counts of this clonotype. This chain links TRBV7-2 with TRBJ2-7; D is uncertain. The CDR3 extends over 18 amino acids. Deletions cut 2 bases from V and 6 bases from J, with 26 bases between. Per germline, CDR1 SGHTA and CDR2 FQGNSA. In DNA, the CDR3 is TGTGCCAGCAGCTTACCCGCCGGTGGGTGGGTCACCCCGACCGAGCAGTACTTC. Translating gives CASSLPAGGWVTPTEQYF.